This T cell receptor beta chain was retrieved from a study of cytomegalovirus exposure and HLA in healthy donors. Study-wide findings and caveats: TRBV6-2, TRBV6-3 and other indistinguishable V segments were excluded.

V lost 2 bases to trimming and J lost 3 bases, with 8 bases between them. CDR1 is SEHNR, CDR2 FQNEAQ, per germline (reference sequence). This CDR3 is 14 amino acids long. Comments on this clone: Its antigen remains unknown.

The PCR used 60 Vbeta and 13 Jbeta primers. TCRdb's table, derived via immunoSEQ multiplex PCR, lists solely in-frame clones and lacks some. The sample yields about 130,000 clones, 70% to 80% seen once. The chain couples TRBV7-9 to TRBJ1-3, with a possible D match to TRBD1 (5 bases). Sequencing was carried out using PBMCs. This TCR came from a man under 40 in good health and CMV-seronegative. The CDR3 DNA reads as TGTGCCAGCAGCTTATCAGGGATTGGAAACACCATATATTTT. Translation: CASSLSGIGNTIYF.